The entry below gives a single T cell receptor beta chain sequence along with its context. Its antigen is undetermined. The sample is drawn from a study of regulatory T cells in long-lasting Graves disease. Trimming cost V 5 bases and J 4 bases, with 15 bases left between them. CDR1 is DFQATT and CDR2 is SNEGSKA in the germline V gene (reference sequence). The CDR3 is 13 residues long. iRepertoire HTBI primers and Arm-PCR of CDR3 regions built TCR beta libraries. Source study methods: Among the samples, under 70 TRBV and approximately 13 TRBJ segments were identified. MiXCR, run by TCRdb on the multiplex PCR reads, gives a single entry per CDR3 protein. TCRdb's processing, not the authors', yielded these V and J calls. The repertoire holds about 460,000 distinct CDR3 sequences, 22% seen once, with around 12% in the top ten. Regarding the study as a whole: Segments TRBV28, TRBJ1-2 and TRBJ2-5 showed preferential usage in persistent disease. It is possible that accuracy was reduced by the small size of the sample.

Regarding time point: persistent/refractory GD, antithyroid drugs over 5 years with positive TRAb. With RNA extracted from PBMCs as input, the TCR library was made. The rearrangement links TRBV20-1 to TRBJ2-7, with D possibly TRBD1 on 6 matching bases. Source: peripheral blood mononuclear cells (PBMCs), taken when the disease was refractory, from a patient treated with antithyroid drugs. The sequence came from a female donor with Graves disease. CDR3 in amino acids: CSAGDTGKYEQYF. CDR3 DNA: TGCAGTGCTGGGGACACTGGGAAATACGAGCAGTACTTC.